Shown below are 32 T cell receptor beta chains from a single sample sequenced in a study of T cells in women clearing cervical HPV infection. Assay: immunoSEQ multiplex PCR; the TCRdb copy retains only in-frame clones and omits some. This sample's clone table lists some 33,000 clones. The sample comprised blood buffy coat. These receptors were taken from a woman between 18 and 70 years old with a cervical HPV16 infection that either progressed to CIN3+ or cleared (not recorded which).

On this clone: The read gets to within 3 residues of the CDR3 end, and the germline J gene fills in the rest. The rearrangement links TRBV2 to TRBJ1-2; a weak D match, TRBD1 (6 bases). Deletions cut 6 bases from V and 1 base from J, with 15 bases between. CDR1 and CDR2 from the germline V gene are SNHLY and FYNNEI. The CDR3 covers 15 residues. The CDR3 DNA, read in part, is TGTGCCAGCAGGGATCGGGGGGCTTTTAACTATGGC. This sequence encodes CASRDRGAFNYG. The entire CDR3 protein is CASRDRGAFNYGYTF.

The DNA read from the CDR3 is TGCGCCAGCAGCTTGGATGGACTAGCGGGCTACGAG. Translated: CASSLDGLAGYE. The entire CDR3 is CASSLDGLAGYEQYF. The chain links TRBV5-1 to TRBJ2-7; TRBD2 matches 11 bases. Coverage ceases 3 residues before the CDR3 finishes, and the germline J gene fills in the end. V dropped 0 bases and J dropped 3; count of bases not matched to a gene: 2. The CDR3 length is 15 residues. Germline V gives CDR1 SGHRS, CDR2 YFSETQ.

CDR3 DNA, as far as it was read: TGTGCCAGTAGTATAGACCCCCCCGGGCGGGAGGGCAAAAACATT. Translation: CASSIDPPGREGKNI. The full CDR3 protein is CASSIDPPGREGKNIQYF. The J gene is TRBJ2-4, the V gene TRBV19, with 9 positions matching TRBD2. Read data end 3 residues before the CDR3 end; the end is taken from the germline J gene. J lost 3 bases, V lost 0 bases, and 9 bases had no gene match. In germline, CDR1 is LNHDA, CDR2 SQIVND (reference sequence). The CDR3 loop spans 18 amino acids. The entire variable domain, with the rest obtained from reference TRBV19 and TRBJ2-4, is as follows: DGGITQSPKYLFRKEGQNVTLSCEQNLNHDAMYWYRQDPGQGLRLIYYSQIVNDFQKGDIAEGYSVSREKKESFPLTVTSAQKNPTAFYLCASSIDPPGREGKNIQYFGAGTRLSVL.

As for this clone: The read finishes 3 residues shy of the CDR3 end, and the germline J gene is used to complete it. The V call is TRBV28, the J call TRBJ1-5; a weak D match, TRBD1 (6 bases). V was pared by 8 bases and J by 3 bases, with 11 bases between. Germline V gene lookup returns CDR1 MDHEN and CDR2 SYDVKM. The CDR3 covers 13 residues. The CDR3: CASRTALNQPQHF. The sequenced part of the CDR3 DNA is TGTGCCAGCCGGACAGCCCTCAATCAGCCC.

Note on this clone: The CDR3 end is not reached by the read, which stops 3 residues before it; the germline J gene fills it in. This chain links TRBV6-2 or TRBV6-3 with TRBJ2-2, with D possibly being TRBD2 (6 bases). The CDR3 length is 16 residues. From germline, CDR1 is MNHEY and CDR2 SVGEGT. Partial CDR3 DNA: TGTGCCAGCAGTTACCGGCAGGGAGGAACTAATGAAAAG. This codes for CASSYRQGGTNEK. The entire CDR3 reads CASSYRQGGTNEKLFF.

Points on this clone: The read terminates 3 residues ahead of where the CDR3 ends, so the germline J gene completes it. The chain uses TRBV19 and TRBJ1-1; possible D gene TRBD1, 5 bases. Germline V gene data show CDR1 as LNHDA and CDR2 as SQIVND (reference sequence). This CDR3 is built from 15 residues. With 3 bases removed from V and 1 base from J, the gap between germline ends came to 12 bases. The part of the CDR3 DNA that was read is TGTGCCAGTAGTATTACGGACACCGCGAACACTGAA. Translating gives CASSITDTANTE. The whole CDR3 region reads CASSITDTANTEAFF.

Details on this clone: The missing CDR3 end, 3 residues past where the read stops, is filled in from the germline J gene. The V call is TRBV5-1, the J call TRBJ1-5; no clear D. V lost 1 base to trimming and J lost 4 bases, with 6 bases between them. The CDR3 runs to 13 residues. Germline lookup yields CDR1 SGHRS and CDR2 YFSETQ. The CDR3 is CASSLIPNQPQHF. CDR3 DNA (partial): TGCGCCAGCAGCTTGATCCCGAATCAGCCC.

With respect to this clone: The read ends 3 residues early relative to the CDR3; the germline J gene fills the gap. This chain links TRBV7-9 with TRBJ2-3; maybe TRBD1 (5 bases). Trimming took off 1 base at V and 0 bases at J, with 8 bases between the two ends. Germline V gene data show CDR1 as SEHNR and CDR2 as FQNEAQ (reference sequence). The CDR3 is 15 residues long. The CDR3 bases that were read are TGTGCCAGCAGCTTAGGTCGGACAAGCACAGATACG. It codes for CASSLGRTSTDT. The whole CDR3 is CASSLGRTSTDTQYF. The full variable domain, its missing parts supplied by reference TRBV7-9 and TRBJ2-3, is DTGVSQNPRHKITKRGQNVTFRCDPISEHNRLYWYRQTLGQGPEFLTYFQNEAQLEKSRLLSDRFSAERPKGSFSTLEIQRTEQGDSAMYLCASSLGRTSTDTQYFGPGTRLTVL.

CDR3 region: CASSLGSGLNNEQFF. The CDR3 bases that were read are TGTGCCAGCAGCTTGGGATCGGGACTAAACAATGAG. The genes are TRBV7-9 and TRBJ2-1; 7 positions agree with TRBD2. With the read ending 3 residues before the CDR3 end, the germline J gene is used to fill in that end. The V gene end was trimmed by 3 bases and the J gene end by 5 bases; junction bases not matched to a gene: 7. The CDR3 sequence is 15 residues long. CDR1 is SEHNR and CDR2 is FQNEAQ in the germline V gene (reference sequence).

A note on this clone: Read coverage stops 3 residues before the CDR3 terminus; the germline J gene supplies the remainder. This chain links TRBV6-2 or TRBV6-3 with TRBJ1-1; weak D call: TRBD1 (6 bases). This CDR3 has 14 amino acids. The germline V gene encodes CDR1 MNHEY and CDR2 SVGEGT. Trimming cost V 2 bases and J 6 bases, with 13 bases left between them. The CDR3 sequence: CASSYGGGDAEAFF. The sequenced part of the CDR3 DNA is TGTGCCAGCAGTTACGGGGGGGGCGACGCTGAA.

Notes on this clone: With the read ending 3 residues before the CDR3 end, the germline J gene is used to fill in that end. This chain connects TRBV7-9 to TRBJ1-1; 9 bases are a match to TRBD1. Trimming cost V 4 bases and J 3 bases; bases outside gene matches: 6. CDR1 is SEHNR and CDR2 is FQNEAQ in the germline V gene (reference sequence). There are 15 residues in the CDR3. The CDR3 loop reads CASSSTGGEDTEAFF. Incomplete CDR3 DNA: TGTGCCAGCAGCTCAACAGGGGGCGAAGACACTGAA.

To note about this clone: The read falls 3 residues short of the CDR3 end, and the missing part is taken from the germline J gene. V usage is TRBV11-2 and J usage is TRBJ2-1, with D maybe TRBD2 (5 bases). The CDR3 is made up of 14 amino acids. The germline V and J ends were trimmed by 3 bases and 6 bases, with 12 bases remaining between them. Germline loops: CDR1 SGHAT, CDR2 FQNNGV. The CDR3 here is CASSFTGDANEQFF. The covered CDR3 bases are TGTGCCAGCAGCTTTACCGGGGATGCCAATGAG.

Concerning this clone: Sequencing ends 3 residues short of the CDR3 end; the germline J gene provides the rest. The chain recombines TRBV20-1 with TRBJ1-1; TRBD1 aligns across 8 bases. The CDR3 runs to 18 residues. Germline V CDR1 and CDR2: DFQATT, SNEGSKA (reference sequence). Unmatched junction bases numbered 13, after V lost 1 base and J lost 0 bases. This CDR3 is CSARGDRFRPRVNTEAFF. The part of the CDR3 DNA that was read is TGCAGTGCTAGAGGGGACAGGTTCCGACCTAGGGTGAACACTGAA.

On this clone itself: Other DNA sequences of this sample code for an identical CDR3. This CDR3 is CASSETGTGGFSGNTIYF. CDR3 DNA (partial): TGTGCCAGCAGTGAAACCGGGACAGGGGGCTTTTCTGGAAACACC. The V gene is TRBV6-1, the J gene TRBJ1-3; TRBD1 aligns across 12 bases. The CDR3 goes on 3 residues after the read ends, and that part is filled in from the germline J gene. In germline, CDR1 is MNHNS, CDR2 SASEGT. The CDR3 has 18 residues. Trimming cost V 2 bases and J 1 base; bases outside gene matches: 6.

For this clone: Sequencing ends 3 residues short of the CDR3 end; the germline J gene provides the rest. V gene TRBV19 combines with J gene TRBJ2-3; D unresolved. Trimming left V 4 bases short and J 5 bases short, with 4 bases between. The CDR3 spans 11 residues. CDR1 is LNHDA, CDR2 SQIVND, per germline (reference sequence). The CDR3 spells CASSNGDTQYF. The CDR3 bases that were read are TGTGCCAGTAGTAACGGAGATACG.

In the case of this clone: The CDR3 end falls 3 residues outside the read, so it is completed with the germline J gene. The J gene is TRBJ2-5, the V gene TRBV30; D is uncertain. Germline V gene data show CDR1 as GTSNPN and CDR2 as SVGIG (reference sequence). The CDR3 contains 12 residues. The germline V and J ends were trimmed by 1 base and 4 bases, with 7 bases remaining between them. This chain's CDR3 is CAWSEGGETQYF. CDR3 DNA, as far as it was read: TGTGCCTGGAGTGAAGGCGGAGAGACC.

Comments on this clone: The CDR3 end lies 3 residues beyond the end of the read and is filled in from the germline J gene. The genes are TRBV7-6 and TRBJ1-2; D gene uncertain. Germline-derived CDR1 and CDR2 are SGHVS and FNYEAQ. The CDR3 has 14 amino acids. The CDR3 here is CASSLASGVNDYTF. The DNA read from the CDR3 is TGTGCCAGCAGCTTAGCTAGCGGGGTCAATGAC.

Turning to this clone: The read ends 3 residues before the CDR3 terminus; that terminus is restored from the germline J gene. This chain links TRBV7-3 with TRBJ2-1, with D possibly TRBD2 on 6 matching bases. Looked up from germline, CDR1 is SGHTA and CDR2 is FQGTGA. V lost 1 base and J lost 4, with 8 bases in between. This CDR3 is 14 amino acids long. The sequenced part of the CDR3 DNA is TGTGCCAGCAGCTTAAGGGACTCATACAATGAG. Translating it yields CASSLRDSYNE. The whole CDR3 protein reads CASSLRDSYNEQFF.

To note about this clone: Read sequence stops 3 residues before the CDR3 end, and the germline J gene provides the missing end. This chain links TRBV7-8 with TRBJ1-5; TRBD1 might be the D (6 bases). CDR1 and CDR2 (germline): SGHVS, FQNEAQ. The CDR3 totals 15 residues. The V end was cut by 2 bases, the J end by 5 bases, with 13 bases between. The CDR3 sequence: CASSLINRDDQPQHF. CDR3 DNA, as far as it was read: TGTGCCAGCAGCTTAATAAACAGGGACGATCAGCCC. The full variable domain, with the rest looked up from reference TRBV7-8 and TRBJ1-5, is GAGVSQSPRYKVAKRGQDVALRCDPISGHVSLFWYQQALGQGPEFLTYFQNEAQLDKSGLPSDRFFAERPEGSVSTLKIQRTQQEDSAVYLCASSLINRDDQPQHFGDGTRLSIL.

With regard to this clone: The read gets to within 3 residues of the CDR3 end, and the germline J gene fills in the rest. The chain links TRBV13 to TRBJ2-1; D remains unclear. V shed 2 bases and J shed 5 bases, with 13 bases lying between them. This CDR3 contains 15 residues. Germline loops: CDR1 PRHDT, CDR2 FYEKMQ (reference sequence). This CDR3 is CASSLWASADNEQFF. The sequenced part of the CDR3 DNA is TGTGCCAGCAGCTTATGGGCGTCGGCCGACAATGAG.

CDR3 sequence: CASSLAQGIGYTF. The CDR3 DNA, read in part, is TGTGCCAGCAGCTTAGCACAGGGGATCGGC. The V gene is TRBV7-9, the J gene TRBJ1-2, with TRBD1 matching over 7 bases. The read gets to within 3 residues of the CDR3 end, and the germline J gene fills in the rest. The CDR3 is made up of 13 amino acids. Germline lookup yields CDR1 SEHNR and CDR2 FQNEAQ (reference sequence).

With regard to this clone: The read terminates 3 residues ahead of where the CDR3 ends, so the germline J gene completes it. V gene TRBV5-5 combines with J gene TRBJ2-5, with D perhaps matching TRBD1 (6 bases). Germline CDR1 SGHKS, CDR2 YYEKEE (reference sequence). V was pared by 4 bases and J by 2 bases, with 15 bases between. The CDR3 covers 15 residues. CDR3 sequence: CASSQGIEGQETQYF. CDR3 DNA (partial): TGTGCCAGCAGCCAGGGGATAGAGGGGCAAGAGACC. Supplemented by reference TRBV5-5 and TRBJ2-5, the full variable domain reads DAGVTQSPTHLIKTRGQQVTLRCSPISGHKSVSWYQQVLGQGPQFIFQYYEKEERGRGNFPDRFSARQFPNYSSELNVNALLLGDSALYLCASSQGIEGQETQYFGPGTRLLVL.

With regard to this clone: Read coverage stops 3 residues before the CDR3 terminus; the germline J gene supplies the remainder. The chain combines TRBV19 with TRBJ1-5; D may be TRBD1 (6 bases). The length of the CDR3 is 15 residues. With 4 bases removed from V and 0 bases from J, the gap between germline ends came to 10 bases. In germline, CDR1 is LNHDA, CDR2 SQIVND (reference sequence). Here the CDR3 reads CASSTGAYSNQPQHF. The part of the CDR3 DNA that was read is TGTGCCAGTAGTACAGGGGCCTATAGCAATCAGCCC.

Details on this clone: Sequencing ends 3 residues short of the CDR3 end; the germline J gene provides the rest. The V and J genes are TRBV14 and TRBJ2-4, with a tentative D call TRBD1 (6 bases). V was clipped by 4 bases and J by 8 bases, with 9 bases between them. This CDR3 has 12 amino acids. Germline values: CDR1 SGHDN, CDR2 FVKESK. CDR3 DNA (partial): TGTGCCAGCAGCCTACAGGGTTACATT. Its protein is CASSLQGYI. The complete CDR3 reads CASSLQGYIQYF.

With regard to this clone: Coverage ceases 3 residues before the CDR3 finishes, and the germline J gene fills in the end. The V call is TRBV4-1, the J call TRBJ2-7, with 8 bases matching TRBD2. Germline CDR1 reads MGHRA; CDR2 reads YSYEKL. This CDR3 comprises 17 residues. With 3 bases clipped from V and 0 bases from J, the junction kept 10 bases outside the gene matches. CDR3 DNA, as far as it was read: TGCGCCAGCAGCCACCTGGCTAGCGGGCCAAGCTCCTACGAG. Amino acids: CASSHLASGPSSYE. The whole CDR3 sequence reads CASSHLASGPSSYEQYF.

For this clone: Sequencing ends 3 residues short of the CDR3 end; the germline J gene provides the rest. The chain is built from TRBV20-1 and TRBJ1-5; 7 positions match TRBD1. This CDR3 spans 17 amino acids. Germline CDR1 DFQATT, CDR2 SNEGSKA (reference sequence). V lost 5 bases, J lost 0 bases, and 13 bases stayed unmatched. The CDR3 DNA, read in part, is TGCAGTGCTGTTTTACCGGGACAGACTAATAGCAATCAGCCC. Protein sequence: CSAVLPGQTNSNQP. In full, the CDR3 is CSAVLPGQTNSNQPQHF.

The part of the CDR3 DNA that was read is TGTGCCAGCAGCCAACAGGGGGGCTACGAG. Translating gives CASSQQGGYE. The whole CDR3 sequence reads CASSQQGGYEQYF. The rearrangement joins TRBV7-8 to TRBJ2-7; 8 nucleotides line up with TRBD1. The read is 3 residues too short to cover the CDR3 end, so that end is filled in from the germline J gene. Per germline, CDR1 SGHVS and CDR2 FQNEAQ. After removal of 5 bases from V and 3 bases from J, the junction contained 3 bases not matched to a gene. This CDR3 has 13 amino acids.

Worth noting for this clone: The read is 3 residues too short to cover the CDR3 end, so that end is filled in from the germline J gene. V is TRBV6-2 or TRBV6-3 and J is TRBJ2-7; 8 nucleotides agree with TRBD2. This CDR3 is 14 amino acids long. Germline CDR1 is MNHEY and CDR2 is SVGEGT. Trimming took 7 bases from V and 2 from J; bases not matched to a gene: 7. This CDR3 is CASNPSGYTYEQYF. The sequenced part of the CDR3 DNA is TGTGCCAGCAACCCTAGCGGGTACACCTACGAG.

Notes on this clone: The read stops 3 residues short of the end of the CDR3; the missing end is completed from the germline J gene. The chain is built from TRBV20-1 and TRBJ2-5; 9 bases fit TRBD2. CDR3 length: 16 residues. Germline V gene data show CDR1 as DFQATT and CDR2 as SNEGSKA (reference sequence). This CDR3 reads CSAPHGRRGGTDTQYF. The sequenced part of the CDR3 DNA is TGCAGTGCTCCTCACGGTCGGCGGGGGGGCACAGATACC.

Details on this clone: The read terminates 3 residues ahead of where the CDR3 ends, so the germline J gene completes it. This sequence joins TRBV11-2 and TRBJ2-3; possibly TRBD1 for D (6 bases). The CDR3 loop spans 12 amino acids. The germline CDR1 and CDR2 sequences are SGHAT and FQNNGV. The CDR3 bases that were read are TGTGCCAGCAGGGGGGCCGGAGAGACG. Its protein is CASRGAGET. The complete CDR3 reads CASRGAGETQYF.

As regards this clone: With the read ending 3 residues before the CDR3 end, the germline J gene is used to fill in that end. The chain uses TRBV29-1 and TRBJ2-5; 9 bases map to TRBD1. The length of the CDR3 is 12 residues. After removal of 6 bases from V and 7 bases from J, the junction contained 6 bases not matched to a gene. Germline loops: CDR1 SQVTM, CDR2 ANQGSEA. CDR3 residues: CSVQPGQGTQYF. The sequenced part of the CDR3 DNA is TGCAGCGTACAACCGGGACAGGGGACC.

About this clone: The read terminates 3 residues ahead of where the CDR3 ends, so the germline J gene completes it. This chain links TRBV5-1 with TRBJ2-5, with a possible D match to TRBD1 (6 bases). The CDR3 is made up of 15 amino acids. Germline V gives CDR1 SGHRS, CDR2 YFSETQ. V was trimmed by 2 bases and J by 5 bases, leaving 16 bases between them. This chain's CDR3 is CASSLYGGAEETQYF. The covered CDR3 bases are TGCGCCAGCAGCTTATATGGGGGCGCGGAGGAGACC.